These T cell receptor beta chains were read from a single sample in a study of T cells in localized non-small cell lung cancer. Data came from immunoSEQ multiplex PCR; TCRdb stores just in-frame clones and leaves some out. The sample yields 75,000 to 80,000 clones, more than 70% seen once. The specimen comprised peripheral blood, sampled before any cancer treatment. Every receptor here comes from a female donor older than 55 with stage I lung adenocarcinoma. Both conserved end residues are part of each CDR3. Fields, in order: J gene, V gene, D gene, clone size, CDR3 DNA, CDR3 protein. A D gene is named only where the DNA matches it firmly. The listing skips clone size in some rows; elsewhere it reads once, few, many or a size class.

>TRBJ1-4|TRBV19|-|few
TGTGCCCAGTTTATACCGCAGGTCGCAACTAATGAAAAACTGTTTTTT
CAQFIPQVATNEKLFF
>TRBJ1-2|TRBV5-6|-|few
TGTGCCAGCAGCTTGTTAGGTGGGGGGAGCTATGGCTACACCTTC
CASSLLGGGSYGYTF
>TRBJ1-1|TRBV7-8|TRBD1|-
TGTGCCAGCAGCCCAGGGGGCACTGAAGCTTTCTTT
CASSPGGTEAFF
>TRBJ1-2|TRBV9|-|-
TGTGCCAGCAGCCCCAGTAGTAGTGGGGATCAGGTCTATGGCTACACCTTC
CASSPSSSGDQVYGYTF
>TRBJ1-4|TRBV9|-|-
TGTGCCAGTTGGGCGGGGGGCATGACTAATGAAAAACTGTTTTTT
CASWAGGMTNEKLFF
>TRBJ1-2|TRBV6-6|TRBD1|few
TGTGCCAGCAGTCCAGGGGGGGTTCGATATGGCTACACCTTC
CASSPGGVRYGYTF
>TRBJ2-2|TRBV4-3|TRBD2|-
TGCGCCAGCAGCCCACGACTAGCTTCTCAGCTGGCGAACACCGGGGAGCTGTTTTTT
CASSPRLASQLANTGELFF
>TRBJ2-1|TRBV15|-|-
TGTGCCACCAGCAGAGCCCCTGGTGGGTCCTCCTACAATGAGCAGTTCTTC
CATSRAPGGSSYNEQFF
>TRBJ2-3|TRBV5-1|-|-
TGCGCCAGCAGCTTGGCCGGACAGCGAACAGATACGCAGTATTTT
CASSLAGQRTDTQYF
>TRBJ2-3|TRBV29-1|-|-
TGCAGCGTTGGGCGCTCCTTAGCGATTAGCACAGATACGCAGTATTTT
CSVGRSLAISTDTQYF
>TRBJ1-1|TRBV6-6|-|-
TGTGCCAGCAGTACCTCAAATGGGGCTTTCTTT
CASSTSNGAFF
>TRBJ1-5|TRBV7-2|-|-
TGTGCCAGCAGCTTAGGGACAGCATATAGCAATCAGCCCCAGCATTTT
CASSLGTAYSNQPQHF
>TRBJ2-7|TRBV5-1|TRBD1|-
TGCGCCAGCAGCTTTCCGGGACAGGGTTACGAGCAGTACTTC
CASSFPGQGYEQYF
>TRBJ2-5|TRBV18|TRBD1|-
TGTGCCAGCTCACCCAAGACAGGGGCTGAGACCCAGTACTTC
CASSPKTGAETQYF
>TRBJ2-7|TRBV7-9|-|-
TGTGCCAGCAGCTTAGCGGGTACGGGGGGCATCCCCTACGAGCAGTACTTC
CASSLAGTGGIPYEQYF
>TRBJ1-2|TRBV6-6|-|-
TGTGCCAGCATGCGGGGGACGCAAAGTAAGGGCTATGGCTACACCTTC
CASMRGTQSKGYGYTF
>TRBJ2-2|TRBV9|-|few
TGTGCCAGCAGCACGCAGGCGGGCACCGGGGAGCTGTTTTTT
CASSTQAGTGELFF
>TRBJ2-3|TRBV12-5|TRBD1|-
TGTGCTAGTGCCTACGGGACAGTAACAGATACGCAGTATTTT
CASAYGTVTDTQYF